The clone carrying this TCR beta chain was observed many times. The antigen remains undetermined. The time point is: patch test 2, 6 weeks after DPC sensitization. This sample's treatment: therapeutic diphenylcyclopropenone sensitization with weekly scalp DPC. In TCRdb, the RACE reads were re-called with MiXCR into one record per CDR3 protein. The sample yields some 80,000 distinct CDR3 sequences, more than 9% seen once. The CDR3 is 14 amino acids. Germline CDR1 is SGHAT and CDR2 is FQNNGV. Trimming pared 4 bases from V and 0 bases from J, leaving 10 bases between. This sample is part of a study of human T cells and chemical hapten exposure. Overall study context: TCR yield per sample varied, mainly due to pooled library volumes.

Study-wide findings and caveats: Unchanged with DPC sensitization were TCRs above 1 in 1000 frequency.

The receptor's source is a man in his late teens or twenties with alopecia areata. Some clones in this sample may be carry-over from other donors' samples. The V call is TRBV11-2, the J call TRBJ2-7; the D is unclear. The sequences come from whole blood, collected in connection with sensitization to the hapten diphenylcyclopropenone (DPC). The CDR3 nucleotides read TGTGCCAGCAGCTCCTCTGGGTCCTCCTACGAGCAGTACTTC. Translated, it gives CASSSSGSSYEQYF.